A selection of T cell receptor beta chains follows, all from one sample in a study of PD-1 blockade in classical Hodgkin lymphoma. Method: immunoSEQ multiplex PCR; TCRdb's copy keeps in-frame clones and lacks some. The table lists 20,000 to 30,000 clones, under 90% of them singletons. Sequencing was performed on peripheral blood mononuclear cells (PBMCs), taken before the second cycle of nivolumab. The receptors come from a human donor with classical Hodgkin lymphoma. Both conserved end residues are part of each CDR3. The D gene is left open where the match is weak. Expanded clones are given a class, and other clones once, few, many or no size at all.

v_call: TRBV9
j_call: TRBJ2-5
cdr3_length: 16
d_call: .
clone_size: once
cdr3_nt: TGTGCCAGCAGCGCCCCAGGGGAAGGGGCTAGAGAGACCCAGTACTTC
cdr3_aa: CASSAPGEGARETQYF

v_call: TRBV5-6
j_call: TRBJ2-5
cdr3_length: 12
d_call: .
clone_size: .
cdr3_nt: TGTGCCAGCAGCGGGTGGCGAGAGACCCAGTACTTC
cdr3_aa: CASSGWRETQYF

v_call: TRBV29-1
j_call: TRBJ1-2
cdr3_length: 16
d_call: .
clone_size: .
cdr3_nt: TGCAGCGTTGGCGAAAATACAAGGGCGGGCAACTATGGCTACACCTTC
cdr3_aa: CSVGENTRAGNYGYTF

v_call: TRBV5-1
j_call: TRBJ1-2
cdr3_length: 16
d_call: TRBD1
clone_size: .
cdr3_nt: TGCGCCAGCAGTCTTTTGACAGGGGAGAGTAGCTATGGCTACACCTTC
cdr3_aa: CASSLLTGESSYGYTF

v_call: TRBV5-1
j_call: TRBJ1-1
cdr3_length: 13
d_call: .
clone_size: .
cdr3_nt: TGCGCCAGCAGCCCAGACGGAGGCACTGAAGCTTTCTTT
cdr3_aa: CASSPDGGTEAFF

v_call: TRBV5-5
j_call: TRBJ2-7
cdr3_length: 15
d_call: .
clone_size: .
cdr3_nt: TGTGCCAGCAGCTTGGTCCCAGAACCACACCACGAGCAGTACTTC
cdr3_aa: CASSLVPEPHHEQYF

v_call: TRBV6-5
j_call: TRBJ2-7
cdr3_length: 15
d_call: TRBD1
clone_size: .
cdr3_nt: TGTGCCAGCAGTTACTCCGGGACAGGGGTCGACGAGCAGTACTTC
cdr3_aa: CASSYSGTGVDEQYF

v_call: TRBV28
j_call: TRBJ2-7
cdr3_length: 13
d_call: .
clone_size: .
cdr3_nt: TGTGCCAGCAGTTTTGGCAGGGCCCACGAGCAGTACTTC
cdr3_aa: CASSFGRAHEQYF

v_call: TRBV6-5
j_call: TRBJ2-5
cdr3_length: 14
d_call: TRBD2
clone_size: .
cdr3_nt: TGTGCCAGCAGTTTCGCGGGGGGGCGGGAGACCCAGTACTTC
cdr3_aa: CASSFAGGRETQYF

v_call: TRBV5-6
j_call: TRBJ1-5
cdr3_length: 15
d_call: .
clone_size: .
cdr3_nt: TGTGCCAGCAGCTGGGGAGGCTCCGTGAATCAGCCCCAGCATTTT
cdr3_aa: CASSWGGSVNQPQHF

v_call: TRBV5-1
j_call: TRBJ2-7
cdr3_length: 16
d_call: TRBD2
clone_size: few
cdr3_nt: TGCGCCAGCAGCTCGGGACTAGCGGGAGGGCCGGGAGAGCAGTACTTC
cdr3_aa: CASSSGLAGGPGEQYF

v_call: TRBV21-1
j_call: TRBJ1-5
cdr3_length: 18
d_call: .
clone_size: .
cdr3_nt: TGTGCCAGCAGCAAAGGGGGGGATGGGGCAGACGGCAATCAGCCCCAGCATTTT
cdr3_aa: CASSKGGDGADGNQPQHF